One and the same sample provided the 21 T cell receptor beta chains below, sequenced in a study of blood T cell repertoires in COVID-19. Generated by immunoSEQ multiplex PCR, the TCRdb table keeps only in-frame clones and is missing some. The table lists fewer than 500,000 clones, 81% of them singletons, with roughly 1.2% in the top ten. Specimen: peripheral blood. These receptors all come from a human donor with acute or convalescent COVID-19. The donor label of this sample is uncertain.

Comments on this clone: This same CDR3 is encoded by further DNA sequences in the sample. The genes are TRBV6-5 and TRBJ1-1; D is ambiguous. V was pared by 5 bases and J by 2 bases, with 9 bases between. The germline gives CDR1 MNHEY, CDR2 SVGAGI. CDR3 length: 13 residues. The CDR3 here is CASSRTRNTEAFF. CDR3 coding DNA: TGTGCCAGCAGTAGAACACGTAACACTGAAGCTTTCTTT.

J is TRBJ2-7 and V is TRBV7-2; the match to TRBD2 covers 12 bases. The junction had 5 bases not matched to a gene; V was cut back by 4 bases and J by 4 bases. CDR3 length: 15 residues. Germline V gene data show CDR1 as SGHTA and CDR2 as FQGNSA. CDR3 protein: CASSSSSGRAYEQYF. CDR3 coding DNA: TGTGCCAGCAGCTCCTCTAGCGGGAGGGCTTACGAGCAGTACTTC.

The chain carries TRBV6-5 and TRBJ2-2, with TRBD1 matching over 8 bases. The CDR3 is made up of 13 amino acids. Germline loops: CDR1 MNHEY, CDR2 SVGAGI. Unmatched junction bases numbered 4, after V lost 6 bases and J lost 7 bases. DNA of the CDR3: TGTGCCAGCAGAAGGACAGGGCACGGGGAGCTGTTTTTT. Its translation: CASRRTGHGELFF.

V is TRBV15 and J is TRBJ1-2; a weak D match, TRBD1 (6 bases). From germline, CDR1 is LNHNV and CDR2 YYDKDF (reference sequence). The CDR3 covers 15 residues. Between the trimmed V and J ends, which lost 3 bases and 6 bases, there was a span of 17 bases. CDR3 coding DNA: TGTGCCACCAGCAGGGTTGCGGGGGCAGTCGATGGCTACACCTTC. Amino acid sequence: CATSRVAGAVDGYTF.

V and J are TRBV9 and TRBJ2-1, with D possibly being TRBD2 (5 bases). The CDR3 is made up of 16 amino acids. V gave up 2 bases and J gave up 0 bases, with 12 bases separating them. Germline V CDR1 and CDR2: SGDLS, YYNGEE. CDR3 nucleotide sequence: TGTGCCAGCAGCGTGAGAGCGGCCTCCTCCTACAATGAGCAGTTCTTC. Its translation: CASSVRAASSYNEQFF.

The chain is built from TRBV14 and TRBJ1-1; 9 bases line up with TRBD1. CDR3 size: 14 residues. Trimming cost V 4 bases and J 6 bases; bases outside gene matches: 6. Germline V gene lookup returns CDR1 SGHDN and CDR2 FVKESK. The CDR3 DNA is TGTGCCAGCAGCCCACAGGGGGCTAGAGCTGAAGCTTTCTTT. Its translation is CASSPQGARAEAFF.

The chain joins TRBV6-1 to TRBJ1-2; no clear D gene. The V end lost 2 bases, the J end lost 6 bases, and 10 bases lay between the germline ends. Germline V lookup: CDR1 MNHNS, CDR2 SASEGT. CDR3 length: 13 amino acids. The CDR3 DNA sequence: TGTGCCAGCAGTGAATCTATCGCCGATGGCTACACCTTC. It encodes CASSESIADGYTF.

The rearrangement uses TRBV5-1 and TRBJ2-1; 10 nucleotides align to TRBD2. Germline values: CDR1 SGHRS, CDR2 YFSETQ. This CDR3 is 22 amino acids long. V was clipped by 2 bases and J by 4 bases; unmatched bases: 24. CDR3 DNA: TGCGCCAGCAGCTTAGAAGGTAAGGGGTTCGTTATTGGACTAGCGGAATACAATGAGCAGTTCTTC. Translated, it gives CASSLEGKGFVIGLAEYNEQFF.

This chain uses TRBV3-1 (or the pseudogene TRBV3-2) with TRBJ2-6; D is perhaps TRBD1 (6 bases). Germline V gives CDR1 LGHDT, CDR2 YNNKEL (reference sequence). V dropped 1 base and J dropped 0 bases, with 13 bases sitting between them. The CDR3 is made up of 18 amino acids. The CDR3 protein is CASSQVIGGLSGANVLTF. The CDR3 DNA reads as TGTGCCAGCAGCCAAGTCATTGGGGGCCTCTCTGGGGCCAACGTCCTGACTTTC.

The genes are TRBV15 and TRBJ2-5; weak D call: TRBD2 (6 bases). Germline CDR1 and CDR2: LNHNV and YYDKDF (reference sequence). Trimming removed 2 bases from V and 1 base from J, with 8 bases in between. The CDR3 is 14 amino acids. CDR3: CATSRRDFQETQYF. The CDR3 bases are TGTGCCACCAGCAGACGGGACTTCCAAGAGACCCAGTACTTC.

The chain links TRBV7-8 to TRBJ1-6, with TRBD1 matching over 11 bases. Germline CDR1 reads SGHVS; CDR2 reads FQNEAQ. Trimming took 5 bases from V and 4 from J; bases not matched to a gene: 7. The CDR3 length is 17 residues. Here the CDR3 reads CASSPRTGGAYNSPLHF. CDR3 DNA sequence: TGTGCCAGCAGCCCTAGGACAGGGGGCGCGTATAATTCACCCCTCCACTTT.

The chain recombines TRBV9 with TRBJ1-4; 7 positions match TRBD1. This CDR3 has 15 residues. The germline V gene has CDR1 SGDLS and CDR2 YYNGEE. V was pared by 0 bases and J by 5 bases, with 4 bases of the junction left unmatched. CDR3 in amino acids: CASSVEGQKNEKLFF. The CDR3 region has the DNA TGTGCCAGCAGCGTAGAGGGACAGAAGAATGAAAAACTGTTTTTT. Full variable domain (rest looked up from reference TRBV9 and TRBJ1-4): DSGVTQTPKHLITATGQRVTLRCSPRSGDLSVYWYQQSLDQGLQFLIQYYNGEERAKGNILERFSAQQFPDLHSELNLSSLELGDSALYFCASSVEGQKNEKLFFGSGTQLSVL.

V and J are TRBV7-9 and TRBJ1-4, with TRBD1 as a possible D gene (5 bases). The CDR3 length is 16 residues. Germline V gene sequence: CDR1 SEHNR, CDR2 FQNEAQ (reference sequence). The V end was cut by 5 bases, the J end by 0 bases, with 13 bases between. This CDR3 is CASSPQGPATNEKLFF. Here the CDR3 DNA reads TGTGCCAGCAGCCCCCAGGGCCCTGCAACTAATGAAAAACTGTTTTTT.

V gene TRBV12-5 combines with J gene TRBJ2-7, with a tentative D call TRBD1 (6 bases). CDR3 length equals 13 residues. Germline lookup yields CDR1 LGHNT and CDR2 FRNRAP. Trimming removed 6 bases at V and 2 bases at J, with 11 bases between. CDR3 loop: CASGIGQTYEQYF. DNA of the CDR3: TGTGCTAGTGGGATAGGACAGACCTACGAGCAGTACTTC.

This CDR3 reads CASNHLKEGFF. CDR3 DNA sequence: TGTGCCAGCAACCACCTTAAAGAGGGGTTCTTC. The J gene is TRBJ2-1, the V gene TRBV27; TRBD2 is a possible D gene (5 bases). Germline values: CDR1 MNHEY, CDR2 SMNVEV (reference sequence). This CDR3 has 11 residues. Trimming cost V 7 bases and J 15 bases, with 16 bases left between them.

This chain connects TRBV18 to TRBJ2-7, with TRBD2 identical over 8 bases. The CDR3 loop spans 13 amino acids. CDR1 is KGHSH and CDR2 is LQKENI in the germline V gene. Trimming took 3 bases from V and 6 from J; bases not matched to a gene: 4. The CDR3 spells CASSPGTSFEQYF. CDR3 sequence (DNA): TGTGCCAGCTCACCCGGGACTAGTTTCGAGCAGTACTTC.

This chain connects TRBV6-2 or TRBV6-3 to TRBJ1-5; a weak D match, TRBD1 (5 bases). The CDR3 is 13 amino acids. V lost 5 bases to trimming and J lost 5 bases, with 10 bases between them. Germline CDR1 MNHEY, CDR2 SVGEGT. The CDR3 reads CASSRDSDQPQHF. The CDR3, as DNA: TGTGCCAGCAGTCGAGACAGTGATCAGCCCCAGCATTTT.

About this clone itself: An end of the junction does not agree with germline; a read error may underlie this. The chain couples TRBV6-1 to TRBJ1-1; D is uncertain. This CDR3 is built from 12 residues. CDR1 is MNHNS, CDR2 SASEGT, per germline. The CDR3 is CASSELYTEAFF. The CDR3, as DNA: TGTGCCAGCAGTGAACTGTACACAGAAGCTTTCTTT.

The chain links TRBV6-5 to TRBJ1-4; 9 bases map to TRBD1. The CDR3 is made up of 14 amino acids. Germline CDR1 reads MNHEY; CDR2 reads SVGAGI. V shed 5 bases and J 7 bases; nucleotides not matched to a gene: 5. CDR3: CASSRGQGREKLFF. DNA for the CDR3: TGTGCCAGCAGTAGGGGACAGGGCCGTGAAAAACTGTTTTTT.

This clone came up once. The chain couples TRBV3-1 (or the pseudogene TRBV3-2) to TRBJ2-3; TRBD2 might be the D (5 bases). CDR1 LGHDT and CDR2 YNNKEL come from the germline V gene (reference sequence). V was shortened by 4 bases and J by 3 bases, with 8 bases between the two germline ends. This CDR3 is built from 13 residues. The CDR3 protein is CASSRTRTDTQYF. The CDR3 DNA sequence: TGTGCCAGCAGCCGCACTAGGACAGATACGCAGTATTTT.

J is TRBJ1-1 and V is TRBV6-5; D is possibly TRBD1 (6 bases). Germline V CDR1 and CDR2: MNHEY, SVGAGI. The germline V and J ends were trimmed by 2 bases and 4 bases, with 14 bases remaining between them. This CDR3 region has 15 residues. CDR3 nucleotides: TGTGCCAGCAGTTACAGTTCCCTGACAGGCACTGAAGCTTTCTTT. It specifies CASSYSSLTGTEAFF.